The 29 T cell receptor beta chains given below trace back to one sample, sequenced in a study of CD8+ T cells in alopecia areata. Treatment in this sample: oral pan-JAK inhibitor, 5-10 mg twice daily. Extraction of RNA preceded its reverse transcription into cDNA, which served as the sequencing template. The assay was immunoSEQ multiplex PCR, and TCRdb's table has in-frame clones only and misses some. The sample has about 190,000 clones, 45% to 75% seen once. Sequenced here: CD4+ T cells sorted from blood, sampled at week 4, from a patient treated with tofacitinib. Receptor source: a human donor with alopecia areata.

The chain combines TRBV7-2 with TRBJ2-3, with D maybe TRBD2 (6 bases). From germline, CDR1 is SGHTA and CDR2 FQGNSA. The V gene lost 5 bases and the J gene lost 0 bases, with 12 bases spanning the gap. The CDR3 consists of 15 residues. The CDR3: CASSIVADSTDTQYF. The CDR3, as DNA: TGTGCCAGCAGCATCGTAGCGGACAGCACAGATACGCAGTATTTT.

The chain carries TRBV4-3 and TRBJ2-7; possibly TRBD2 for D (5 bases). Germline V gives CDR1 LGHNA, CDR2 YSLEER. Trimming took 1 base from V and 2 from J, leaving 15 bases between them. CDR3 length: 16 amino acids. This chain's CDR3 is CASSQGLATTAYEQYF. The CDR3 coding sequence is TGCGCCAGCAGCCAAGGGCTCGCGACTACAGCCTACGAGCAGTACTTC.

This rearrangement joins TRBV6-6 to TRBJ1-5, with D possibly TRBD1 on 5 matching bases. The V gene lost 6 bases and the J gene lost 4 bases, with 7 bases spanning the gap. The CDR3 has 12 residues. Germline CDR1 MNHNY, CDR2 SVGAGI (reference sequence). The CDR3 DNA reads TGTGCCAGCAGCGACAGAAATCAGCCCCAGCATTTT. It specifies CASSDRNQPQHF.

This clone was detected only a few times. V usage is TRBV29-1 and J usage is TRBJ1-1; D unclear. V dropped 4 bases and J dropped 2 bases, with 14 bases sitting between them. The germline gives CDR1 SQVTM, CDR2 ANQGSEA. The CDR3 is made up of 14 amino acids. The CDR3 nucleotides read TGCAGCGTTGTCGTTATCCCGGTTAACACTGAAGCTTTCTTT. It yields the protein CSVVVIPVNTEAFF.

V usage is TRBV13 and J usage is TRBJ1-3, with D possibly being TRBD1 (6 bases). The CDR3 length is 15 residues. Germline V gene data show CDR1 as PRHDT and CDR2 as FYEKMQ (reference sequence). Between the trimmed V and J ends, which lost 5 bases and 0 bases, there was a span of 11 bases. The CDR3 reads CASSLGQISGNTIYF. The DNA of the CDR3 is TGTGCCAGCAGCCTCGGACAGATCTCTGGAAACACCATATATTTT.

This rearrangement joins TRBV2 to TRBJ1-2; D might be TRBD1 (5 bases). Germline V gene data show CDR1 as SNHLY and CDR2 as FYNNEI. Trimming shortened V by 6 bases and J by 0 bases, and 11 bases separated the two germline ends. This CDR3 region has 14 residues. The CDR3 sequence: CASRQTVPNYGYTF. CDR3 coding DNA: TGTGCCAGCAGACAGACAGTACCTAACTATGGCTACACCTTC.

The rearrangement uses TRBV11-2 and TRBJ2-2; D remains ambiguous. The CDR3 consists of 13 residues. Germline V gene data show CDR1 as SGHAT and CDR2 as FQNNGV. The V and J ends lost 0 bases and 5 bases respectively, with 4 bases between them. The CDR3 region is CASSLDQTGELFF. The CDR3 DNA reads TGTGCCAGCAGCTTAGATCAGACCGGGGAGCTGTTTTTT.

CDR3 protein: CASSPDRVSYNEQFF. The CDR3 DNA reads TGTGCCAGCAGCCCCGACAGGGTCTCCTACAATGAGCAGTTCTTC. This sequence joins TRBV7-3 and TRBJ2-1, with 7 bases lining up with TRBD1. CDR1 is SGHTA and CDR2 is FQGTGA in the germline V gene. Trimming took 5 bases from V and 0 from J; bases not matched to a gene: 4. The CDR3 consists of 15 residues.

In this sample, this clone turned up once. The chain couples TRBV2 to TRBJ1-5; D gene ambiguous. The germline V gene encodes CDR1 SNHLY and CDR2 FYNNEI. There are 15 residues in the CDR3. V dropped 4 bases and J dropped 0 bases, with 10 bases sitting between them. In DNA form, the CDR3 reads TGTGCCAGCAGTGGGCAGCAACATAGCAATCAGCCCCAGCATTTT. Translating gives CASSGQQHSNQPQHF.

The chain has TRBV4-2 and TRBJ2-2; 8 bases agree with TRBD2. CDR1 is LGHNA and CDR2 is YNFKEQ in the germline V gene. Unmatched junction bases numbered 5, after V lost 1 base and J lost 4 bases. The CDR3 loop spans 16 amino acids. Here the CDR3 reads CASSQGSAGATGELFF. In DNA form, the CDR3 reads TGTGCCAGCAGCCAAGGTTCAGCGGGAGCCACCGGGGAGCTGTTTTTT.

This clone was counted only a few times. The CDR3 DNA sequence: TGTGCCTGGAGTACGGCAGTCGGAACAGCTTTCTTT. Translated: CAWSTAVGTAFF. The V call is TRBV30, the J call TRBJ1-1; D gene unclear. The germline V gene has CDR1 GTSNPN and CDR2 SVGIG (reference sequence). This CDR3 comprises 12 residues. The ends were cut back, 2 bases at V and 10 bases at J, with 14 bases in the middle.

The chain recombines TRBV5-6 with TRBJ2-3; D is uncertain. The CDR3 is 11 residues long. V lost 0 bases to trimming and J lost 4 bases, with 0 bases between them. The germline CDR1 and CDR2 sequences are SGHDT and YYEEEE. Written as DNA, the CDR3 is TGTGCCAGCAGCTTGGCAGATACGCAGTATTTT. Residues: CASSLADTQYF.

V gene TRBV9 combines with J gene TRBJ2-3, with 12 bases fitting TRBD2. V trimming: 3 bases; J trimming: 2 bases; junction bases outside the gene matches: 7. Germline loops: CDR1 SGDLS, CDR2 YYNGEE. The CDR3 totals 17 residues. The CDR3 loop reads CASSAEWTSGTTDTQYF. CDR3 nucleotides: TGTGCCAGCAGCGCCGAGTGGACTAGCGGGACCACAGATACGCAGTATTTT. The full variable domain, completed using reference TRBV9 and TRBJ2-3, is DSGVTQTPKHLITATGQRVTLRCSPRSGDLSVYWYQQSLDQGLQFLIQYYNGEERAKGNILERFSAQQFPDLHSELNLSSLELGDSALYFCASSAEWTSGTTDTQYFGPGTRLTVL.

This chain links TRBV29-1 with TRBJ2-3; 9 nucleotides agree with TRBD2. This CDR3 region has 15 residues. V dropped 5 bases and J dropped 0; count of bases not matched to a gene: 6. CDR1 and CDR2 (germline): SQVTM, ANQGSEA. This CDR3 is CSVKGLADSTDTQYF. The CDR3 coding sequence is TGCAGCGTTAAGGGACTAGCCGATAGCACAGATACGCAGTATTTT.

The chain recombines TRBV11-2 with TRBJ2-1, with D perhaps TRBD1 (6 bases). V was shortened by 2 bases and J by 7 bases, with 12 bases between the two germline ends. The CDR3 runs 14 residues. Germline V gene sequence: CDR1 SGHAT, CDR2 FQNNGV. The DNA of the CDR3 is TGTGCCAGCAGCTTACGAATGGGGACAAATGAGCAGTTCTTC. This codes for CASSLRMGTNEQFF.

The CDR3 DNA follows: TGTGCCAGCAGCTTAGAGCGGGGAACGCACTACGAGCAGTACTTC. Its protein is CASSLERGTHYEQYF. The V call is TRBV11-2, the J call TRBJ2-7; D perhaps matches TRBD2 (6 bases). This CDR3 is built from 15 residues. The germline V gene has CDR1 SGHAT and CDR2 FQNNGV. Trimming took 0 bases from V and 3 from J, leaving 12 bases between them.

The CDR3 nucleotides are TGTGCCAGCACGGGAGAGACCCAGTACTTC. Residues: CASTGETQYF. The chain joins TRBV2 to TRBJ2-5; D is ambiguous. CDR1 is SNHLY, CDR2 FYNNEI, per germline. The length of the CDR3 is 10 residues. Trimming stripped 7 bases from V and 4 bases from J, with 4 bases between.

The chain combines TRBV18 with TRBJ2-1; TRBD2 is a possible D gene (5 bases). Germline V lookup: CDR1 KGHSH, CDR2 LQKENI. Trimming took 1 base from V and 9 from J, leaving 13 bases between them. This CDR3 comprises 14 residues. CDR3 amino acids: CASSPREQVGEQFF. The CDR3 bases are TGTGCCAGCTCACCACGGGAGCAAGTTGGTGAGCAGTTCTTC.

The chain uses TRBV10-3 and TRBJ2-7; D uncertain. The CDR3 is 14 residues long. CDR1 ENHRY and CDR2 SYGVKD come from the germline V gene. Trimming pared 0 bases from V and 3 bases from J, leaving 9 bases between. CDR3 nucleotides: TGTGCCATCAGTGAGTCCCCGGGCCACTACGAGCAGTACTTC. Translation: CAISESPGHYEQYF.

The sample holds one count of this clone. The gene calls are TRBV4-2 and TRBJ2-7, with D perhaps TRBD2 (5 bases). The CDR3 spans 14 residues. V lost 0 bases, J lost 0 bases, and 6 bases lay in between. Germline V gene sequence: CDR1 LGHNA, CDR2 YNFKEQ. CDR3 in DNA: TGTGCCAGCAGCCAAGAGACTACCTCCTACGAGCAGTACTTC. It is translated as CASSQETTSYEQYF.

This clone has a handful of counts. V usage is TRBV29-1 and J usage is TRBJ2-1; weak D call: TRBD1 (6 bases). Per the germline V gene, CDR1 is SQVTM and CDR2 is ANQGSEA. V was trimmed by 6 bases and J by 2 bases, leaving 14 bases between them. The CDR3 runs 14 residues. CDR3 nucleotide sequence: TGCAGCGTATCACAGGGAACCCCCTACAATGAGCAGTTCTTC. Translated: CSVSQGTPYNEQFF.

The chain couples TRBV2 to TRBJ2-2; D is ambiguous. Deletions cut 5 bases from V and 1 base from J, with 8 bases between. There are 14 residues in the CDR3. Germline V lookup: CDR1 SNHLY, CDR2 FYNNEI. The CDR3 reads CASSLAVNTGELFF. Written as DNA, the CDR3 is TGTGCCAGCAGTCTGGCGGTGAACACCGGGGAGCTGTTTTTT.

The chain employs TRBV18 and TRBJ1-1, with no clear D. Trimming pared 6 bases from V and 2 bases from J, leaving 10 bases between. There are 13 residues in the CDR3. Per germline, CDR1 KGHSH and CDR2 LQKENI. Written as DNA, the CDR3 is TGTGCCAGCTCGAATTTAGAAAACACTGAAGCTTTCTTT. This codes for CASSNLENTEAFF.

V gene TRBV6-1 combines with J gene TRBJ2-5, with 11 bases fitting TRBD2. CDR3 length equals 20 residues. Trimming cost V 4 bases and J 1 base; bases outside gene matches: 17. Per germline, CDR1 MNHNS and CDR2 SASEGT. CDR3 loop: CASSAYPATASGRTQETQYF. The CDR3 bases are TGTGCCAGCAGTGCGTACCCTGCGACTGCTAGCGGGAGGACCCAAGAGACCCAGTACTTC.

This CDR3 reads CASSQENVYGYTF. CDR3 nucleotide sequence: TGCGCCAGCAGCCAAGAGAATGTCTATGGCTACACCTTC. This chain connects TRBV4-1 to TRBJ1-2; D remains unclear. Per the germline V gene, CDR1 is MGHRA and CDR2 is YSYEKL. The V gene lost 0 bases and the J gene lost 4 bases, with 6 bases spanning the gap. The CDR3 contains 13 residues.

This clone was seen a few times. V and J are TRBV18 and TRBJ1-3; TRBD1 might be the D (5 bases). Per the germline V gene, CDR1 is KGHSH and CDR2 is LQKENI. Trimming took off 2 bases at V and 4 bases at J, with 15 bases between the two ends. This CDR3 is built from 16 residues. In nucleotides, the CDR3 is TGTGCCAGCTCACCAACGGGTATCAGGGTCGGAAACACCATATATTTT. Its translation is CASSPTGIRVGNTIYF. The full variable domain, its missing parts supplied by reference TRBV18 and TRBJ1-3, is NAGVMQNPRHLVRRRGQEARLRCSPMKGHSHVYWYRQLPEEGLKFMVYLQKENIIDESGMPKERFSAEFPKEGPSILRIQQVVRGDSAAYFCASSPTGIRVGNTIYFGEGSWLTVV.

This clone was recorded a few times. The rearrangement joins TRBV23-1 to TRBJ1-2, with a possible D match to TRBD1 (5 bases). TRBV23-1 carries the ORF label, with uncertain function. The CDR3 has 14 residues. Trimming shortened V by 0 bases and J by 7 bases, and 12 bases separated the two germline ends. The CDR3 loop reads CASSQSGTHFGYTF. CDR3 DNA: TGCGCCAGCAGTCAATCGGGGACCCATTTTGGCTACACCTTC.

This clone has only a few counts. CDR3 region: CSVDSTGTGIMAQYF. In DNA, the CDR3 is TGCAGCGTCGACTCCACCGGGACAGGAATAATGGCCCAGTACTTC. J is TRBJ2-5 and V is TRBV29-1; 8 bases line up with TRBD1. The germline V gene encodes CDR1 SQVTM and CDR2 ANQGSEA. V trimming: 6 bases; J trimming: 9 bases; junction bases outside the gene matches: 18. The CDR3 sequence is 15 residues long.

V and J are TRBV2 and TRBJ2-3; D is undetermined. Germline assignment: CDR1 SNHLY and CDR2 FYNNEI. V lost 8 bases, J lost 1 base, and 7 bases lay in between. This CDR3 has 12 residues. The CDR3 nucleotides are TGTGCCAGCCATGGGGGCACAGATACGCAGTATTTT. Encoded protein: CASHGGTDTQYF.